This TCR beta chain was sequenced in a study of T cell responses to AZD1222 COVID-19 vaccine. The CDR3 contains 18 residues. Using immunoSEQ multiplex PCR, the repertoire was profiled, and TCRdb retains in-frame clones only, with some absent. The sample carries fewer than 110,000 clones, around 92% recorded once. Sequenced material: peripheral blood, taken 28 days after the second AZD1222 dose. The genes are TRBV21-1 and TRBJ1-6; the table's TRBD1 call for D was not verified on the DNA. TRBV21-1 is given as a pseudogene. The TCR comes from an adult who received the AZD1222 COVID-19 vaccine. The CDR3 protein is CASSKSEQGAGDNSPLHF. The CDR3 DNA reads TGTGCCAGCAGCAAATCAGAACAGGGGGCCGGAGATAATTCACCCCTCCACTTT.